The 24 T cell receptor beta chains in this list originate from one sample, sequenced in a study of T cells in localized non-small cell lung cancer. TCRdb's table, derived via immunoSEQ multiplex PCR, lists solely in-frame clones and lacks some. Among fewer than 40,000 clones, 78% were seen once, and the ten largest hold 35% to 45%. The input for sequencing was peripheral blood, taken before any cancer treatment. The receptors here all came from a male donor older than 55 with stage II squamous cell lung carcinoma.

The rearrangement links TRBV15 to TRBJ1-5, with D uncertain. V lost 5 bases, J lost 7 bases, and 21 bases lay in between. The CDR3 sequence is 16 residues long. CDR1 LNHNV and CDR2 YYDKDF come from the germline V gene (reference sequence). The CDR3 spells CATSPPYGEGGQPQHF. The DNA of the CDR3 is TGTGCCACCAGCCCACCCTACGGAGAGGGAGGCCAGCCCCAGCATTTT.

The rearrangement links TRBV5-1 to TRBJ2-2, with D possibly matching TRBD2 (6 bases). Germline CDR1 reads SGHRS; CDR2 reads YFSETQ. Between the trimmed V and J ends, which lost 5 bases and 5 bases, there was a span of 10 bases. The CDR3 has 13 residues. DNA for the CDR3: TGCGCCAGCAGTTCGGACTATACCGGGGAGCTGTTTTTT. Protein sequence: CASSSDYTGELFF.

The chain carries TRBV29-1 and TRBJ2-7, with a weak D call TRBD2 (6 bases). The CDR3 covers 13 residues. In germline, CDR1 is SQVTM, CDR2 ANQGSEA. V was clipped by 7 bases and J by 5 bases, with 18 bases between them. CDR3 amino acids: CSATAGLSDEQYF. The CDR3 nucleotides are TGCAGCGCAACAGCGGGCCTGTCGGACGAGCAGTACTTC.

This chain uses TRBV5-4 with TRBJ1-1, with D unclear. This CDR3 spans 14 amino acids. Germline lookup yields CDR1 SGHNT and CDR2 YYREEE (reference sequence). Trimming took 0 bases from V and 1 from J, leaving 7 bases between them. The chain's CDR3 is CASSLEWGNTEAFF. The CDR3 DNA reads TGTGCCAGCAGCTTGGAATGGGGGAACACTGAAGCTTTCTTT.

The rearrangement joins TRBV9 to TRBJ2-1, with 8 bases lining up with TRBD2. The CDR3 consists of 15 residues. Trimming at V came to 0 bases and at J to 4 bases, leaving 3 bases not matched to a gene. Germline V CDR1 and CDR2: SGDLS, YYNGEE. The CDR3 here is CASSVVTSAYNEQFF. CDR3 in DNA: TGTGCCAGCAGCGTAGTGACTAGCGCATACAATGAGCAGTTCTTC.

V gene TRBV6-5 combines with J gene TRBJ1-5; 7 nucleotides agree with TRBD1. V lost 6 bases and J lost 5; bases outside the gene matches: 4. Germline V gene lookup returns CDR1 MNHEY and CDR2 SVGAGI. The CDR3 is made up of 13 amino acids. The CDR3 DNA is TGTGCCAGCAGCCGACAGGGCGATCAGCCCCAGCATTTT. As protein: CASSRQGDQPQHF.

This clone came up once. The chain recombines TRBV5-8 with TRBJ1-1; 7 bases match TRBD1. The germline V gene has CDR1 SGHTS and CDR2 YDEGEE. The junction had 8 bases not matched to a gene; V was cut back by 4 bases and J by 5 bases. CDR3 length: 14 residues. The CDR3 bases are TGTGCCAGCAGCCACCGTACAGGGGTTACTGAAGCTTTCTTT. Encoded protein: CASSHRTGVTEAFF.

The rearrangement joins TRBV18 to TRBJ2-5; 10 positions match TRBD1. Matching the DNA end better, TRBJ2-7 makes the J call doubtful. The CDR3 totals 15 residues. Germline CDR1 reads KGHSH; CDR2 reads LQKENI. The CDR3 DNA is TGTGCCAGCTCACCATCGACAGGGGGCGCTTACGAGCAGTACTTC. This translates into CASSPSTGGAYEQYF.

The chain joins TRBV18 to TRBJ1-3, with D unresolved. Germline CDR1 reads KGHSH; CDR2 reads LQKENI. With 2 bases removed from V and 0 bases from J, the gap between germline ends came to 23 bases. The CDR3 runs 20 residues. CDR3 residues: CASSPSVGAHTAFSGNTIYF. As DNA, the CDR3 is TGTGCCAGCTCACCATCGGTGGGAGCTCACACCGCCTTCTCTGGAAACACCATATATTTT.

The chain is built from TRBV29-1 and TRBJ2-3, with 12 bases that match TRBD2. CDR1 and CDR2 (germline): SQVTM, ANQGSEA. CDR3 length: 14 residues. V lost 8 bases and J lost 4; bases outside the gene matches: 7. CDR3 amino acids: CSLSTSGRADTQYF. CDR3 nucleotides: TGCAGCCTCTCGACTAGCGGGAGAGCAGATACGCAGTATTTT.

The CDR3 DNA sequence: TGTGCCAGCAGCTTCCCGGACAGGGTGTACTATGGCTACACCTTC. Encoded protein: CASSFPDRVYYGYTF. This chain joins TRBV7-9 and TRBJ1-2; 8 bases match TRBD1. CDR1 and CDR2 from the germline V gene are SEHNR and FQNEAQ (reference sequence). V dropped 3 bases and J dropped 3; count of bases not matched to a gene: 6. The CDR3 is made up of 15 amino acids. Together with reference TRBV7-9 and TRBJ1-2, the CDR3 gives the full variable domain: DTGVSQNPRHKITKRGQNVTFRCDPISEHNRLYWYRQTLGQGPEFLTYFQNEAQLEKSRLLSDRFSAERPKGSFSTLEIQRTEQGDSAMYLCASSFPDRVYYGYTFGSGTRLTVV.

The chain couples TRBV28 to TRBJ2-6; tentatively, D is TRBD1 (5 bases). The V and J ends lost 2 bases and 0 bases respectively, with 5 bases between them. This CDR3 is built from 15 residues. Per germline, CDR1 MDHEN and CDR2 SYDVKM. The CDR3 bases are TGTGCCAGCAGTTTAACAGGCTCTGGGGCCAACGTCCTGACTTTC. Translating gives CASSLTGSGANVLTF.

DNA for the CDR3: TGTGCCAGCAGTTACGAGACCGGGGAGCTGTTTTTT. Protein: CASSYETGELFF. V is TRBV6-5 and J is TRBJ2-2; D gene uncertain. There are 12 residues in the CDR3. CDR1 is MNHEY and CDR2 is SVGAGI in the germline V gene. V lost 2 bases to trimming and J lost 5 bases, with 3 bases between them.

This clone was detected a few times. The chain employs TRBV7-2 and TRBJ2-2; possibly TRBD2 for D (5 bases). Per the germline V gene, CDR1 is SGHTA and CDR2 is FQGNSA. Trimming shortened V by 9 bases and J by 7 bases, and 15 bases separated the two germline ends. The CDR3 consists of 13 residues. CDR3 protein: CASAGNLGGELFF. CDR3 DNA: TGTGCCAGTGCCGGGAACTTGGGCGGGGAGCTGTTTTTT.

The rearrangement links TRBV7-2 to TRBJ2-3, with TRBD1 as a possible D gene (5 bases). Germline CDR1 reads SGHTA; CDR2 reads FQGNSA. Trimming removed 2 bases from V and 1 base from J, with 10 bases in between. This CDR3 has 15 amino acids. CDR3 sequence (DNA): TGTGCCAGCAGCTTATATGGGGCTGGCACAGATACGCAGTATTTT. It specifies CASSLYGAGTDTQYF.

A word on this clone: One end of the junction does not line up with germline, which may come from a read error. The V gene is TRBV7-7, the J gene TRBJ2-1; TRBD2 matches at 7 bases. CDR3 length equals 15 residues. Germline values: CDR1 SSHAT, CDR2 FNYEAQ (reference sequence). In DNA form, the CDR3 reads TGTGCTAGCAGCTTACGCGGGGGTGTTAGCGATGAGCAGTTCTTC. It yields the protein CASSLRGGVSDEQFF.

This rearrangement joins TRBV30 to TRBJ2-5; D might be TRBD2 (5 bases). Germline CDR1 and CDR2: GTSNPN and SVGIG (reference sequence). There are 13 residues in the CDR3. The CDR3 spells CANRRLGKETQYF. The CDR3 region has the DNA TGTGCGAATCGGAGGCTAGGCAAAGAGACCCAGTACTTC.

There are a few counts of this clone. This rearrangement joins TRBV19 to TRBJ1-5; no definite D call. V was pared by 5 bases and J by 2 bases, with 10 bases between. CDR1 and CDR2 from the germline V gene are LNHDA and SQIVND (reference sequence). The length of the CDR3 is 14 residues. For the CDR3, the DNA is TGTGCCAGTAGTGCTGGGGTCGGCAATCAGCCCCAGCATTTT. Translated, it gives CASSAGVGNQPQHF.

J is TRBJ2-1 and V is TRBV2, with 11 positions matching TRBD2. The CDR3 is made up of 16 amino acids. The germline V gene has CDR1 SNHLY and CDR2 FYNNEI. With V trimmed by 3 bases and J by 5 bases, 6 bases remained unmatched. The CDR3 bases are TGTGCCAGCAGTGAGGGTGCTAGCGGGAGGAACAATGAGCAGTTCTTC. Amino acid sequence: CASSEGASGRNNEQFF.

The chain has TRBV19 and TRBJ1-5; D gene unclear. This CDR3 has 17 amino acids. V lost 0 bases and J lost 0, with 12 bases in between. Per the germline V gene, CDR1 is LNHDA and CDR2 is SQIVND (reference sequence). The DNA of the CDR3 is TGTGCCAGTAGTATAGAAAAAGAATTCTATAGCAATCAGCCCCAGCATTTT. It yields the protein CASSIEKEFYSNQPQHF.

CDR3 loop: CASSELAGFPSTDTQYF. CDR3 DNA: TGTGCCAGCAGTGAACTAGCGGGGTTTCCTAGCACAGATACGCAGTATTTT. The gene calls are TRBV2 and TRBJ2-3; 9 nucleotides line up with TRBD2. Germline V gene sequence: CDR1 SNHLY, CDR2 FYNNEI. V lost 2 bases and J lost 0; bases outside the gene matches: 6. This CDR3 is built from 17 residues.

The genes are TRBV19 and TRBJ2-5; TRBD1 agrees at 9 bases. CDR1 LNHDA and CDR2 SQIVND come from the germline V gene (reference sequence). CDR3 length equals 13 residues. V was pared by 5 bases and J by 5 bases, with 3 bases of the junction left unmatched. The chain's CDR3 is CASSQGTGETQYF. The CDR3, as DNA: TGTGCCAGTAGTCAGGGGACAGGGGAGACCCAGTACTTC. Based on the CDR3 plus reference TRBV19 and TRBJ2-5, the full variable domain is DGGITQSPKYLFRKEGQNVTLSCEQNLNHDAMYWYRQDPGQGLRLIYYSQIVNDFQKGDIAEGYSVSREKKESFPLTVTSAQKNPTAFYLCASSQGTGETQYFGPGTRLLVL.

The gene calls are TRBV9 and TRBJ2-7; TRBD2 aligns across 7 bases. Germline CDR1 is SGDLS and CDR2 is YYNGEE. The trim removed 0 bases at V and 1 base at J, leaving 4 bases unmatched. This CDR3 contains 15 residues. CDR3: CASSVDPAGSYEQYF. The CDR3 region has the DNA TGTGCCAGCAGCGTAGATCCAGCGGGGTCCTACGAGCAGTACTTC. The variable domain in full, completed from reference TRBV9 and TRBJ2-7, reads DSGVTQTPKHLITATGQRVTLRCSPRSGDLSVYWYQQSLDQGLQFLIQYYNGEERAKGNILERFSAQQFPDLHSELNLSSLELGDSALYFCASSVDPAGSYEQYFGPGTRLTVT.

The chain combines TRBV4-1 with TRBJ2-7; D is ambiguous. Trimming took 1 base from V and 9 from J, leaving 13 bases between them. The CDR3 length is 13 residues. CDR1 is MGHRA and CDR2 is YSYEKL in the germline V gene. CDR3 in amino acids: CASSQADVLRQYF. The CDR3 DNA reads as TGCGCCAGCAGCCAAGCGGACGTCTTACGGCAGTACTTC.